These 9 T cell receptor beta chains were all obtained from the same sample, sequenced in a study of cytomegalovirus exposure and HLA in healthy donors. Clones were sequenced by immunoSEQ multiplex PCR, and TCRdb holds only the in-frame ones, with some missing. This sample yields about 120,000 clones, of which 86% are seen a single time; around 5% belongs to the top ten. The sequencing input was PBMCs. The receptor set was obtained from a man between 18 and 35 years old in good health and CMV-seronegative.

CDR3 in DNA: TGCGCCAGCAGTGACGGGACAGGGATTAGCAATCAGCCCCAGCATTTT. It is translated as CASSDGTGISNQPQHF. V and J are TRBV10-1 and TRBJ1-5, with 9 bases lining up with TRBD1. V was clipped by 3 bases and J by 0 bases; unmatched bases: 3. The germline CDR1 and CDR2 sequences are WNHNN and SYGVQD (reference sequence). The CDR3 has 16 amino acids.

CDR3 loop: CASSARDSGNTIYF. In nucleotides, the CDR3 is TGTGCCAGCAGCGCCAGGGATTCTGGAAACACCATATATTTT. This chain joins TRBV7-9 and TRBJ1-3; maybe TRBD1 (5 bases). Trimming cost V 5 bases and J 1 base, with 9 bases left between them. The CDR3 is 14 residues long. Germline CDR1 and CDR2: SEHNR and FQNEAQ (reference sequence).

The gene calls are TRBV7-9 and TRBJ2-5; 7 bases align to TRBD1. CDR3 length equals 16 residues. The V gene end was trimmed by 5 bases and the J gene end by 2 bases; junction bases not matched to a gene: 11. Germline loops: CDR1 SEHNR, CDR2 FQNEAQ (reference sequence). The CDR3 sequence is CASSLNRGSLQETQYF. CDR3 coding DNA: TGTGCCAGCAGCCTGAACAGGGGCAGCTTACAAGAGACCCAGTACTTC.

The rearrangement uses TRBV29-1 and TRBJ2-3, with TRBD2 matching over 16 bases. V dropped 6 bases and J dropped 6; count of bases not matched to a gene: 9. This CDR3 has 16 residues. CDR1 and CDR2 from the germline V gene are SQVTM and ANQGSEA. DNA for the CDR3: TGCAGCGTACGCCGGGGACTAGCGGGAGGGGGGGATACGCAGTATTTT. It codes for CSVRRGLAGGGDTQYF.

This chain links TRBV9 with TRBJ2-7; TRBD2 matches at 11 bases. The CDR3 runs 15 residues. CDR1 SGDLS and CDR2 YYNGEE come from the germline V gene. Trimming took 3 bases from V and 5 from J; bases not matched to a gene: 7. CDR3 residues: CASSGRLAGPHEQYF. For the CDR3, the DNA is TGTGCCAGCAGCGGGCGACTAGCGGGACCCCACGAGCAGTACTTC. Variable domain in full (rest from reference TRBV9 and TRBJ2-7): DSGVTQTPKHLITATGQRVTLRCSPRSGDLSVYWYQQSLDQGLQFLIQYYNGEERAKGNILERFSAQQFPDLHSELNLSSLELGDSALYFCASSGRLAGPHEQYFGPGTRLTVT.

In this sample, this clone turned up once. The gene calls are TRBV4-1 and TRBJ2-7, with 10 bases lining up with TRBD1. This CDR3 has 16 residues. V lost 2 bases, J lost 4 bases, and 8 bases stayed unmatched. Germline values: CDR1 MGHRA, CDR2 YSYEKL. CDR3 in DNA: TGCGCCAGCAGCCAAACAACCGGGACAGGGGCGTACGAGCAGTACTTC. This encodes CASSQTTGTGAYEQYF.

This clone was detected only a few times. The rearrangement joins TRBV7-2 to TRBJ2-2; D perhaps matches TRBD1 (6 bases). Trimming took off 5 bases at V and 7 bases at J, with 11 bases between the two ends. Per the germline V gene, CDR1 is SGHTA and CDR2 is FQGNSA. This CDR3 has 13 amino acids. Here the CDR3 DNA reads TGTGCCAGCAGCCCCAGGGGTTACGGGGAGCTGTTTTTT. The encoded protein is CASSPRGYGELFF.

The J gene is TRBJ2-1, the V gene TRBV6-5; D is uncertain. CDR3 size: 14 residues. Germline V CDR1 and CDR2: MNHEY, SVGAGI. V lost 3 bases and J 0 bases, leaving 6 bases between the germline ends. CDR3 region: CASSYSSSYNEQFF. The CDR3, as DNA: TGTGCCAGCAGTTATAGCAGCTCCTACAATGAGCAGTTCTTC.

This clone was recorded once. The chain is built from TRBV12-5 and TRBJ1-3; weak D call: TRBD1 (6 bases). Germline values: CDR1 LGHNT, CDR2 FRNRAP. This CDR3 comprises 16 residues. The ends were cut back, 1 base at V and 2 bases at J, with 12 bases in the middle. The CDR3 here is CASGLDRDIPGNTIYF. The CDR3 DNA reads TGTGCTAGTGGTTTGGACCGGGACATCCCTGGAAACACCATATATTTT.